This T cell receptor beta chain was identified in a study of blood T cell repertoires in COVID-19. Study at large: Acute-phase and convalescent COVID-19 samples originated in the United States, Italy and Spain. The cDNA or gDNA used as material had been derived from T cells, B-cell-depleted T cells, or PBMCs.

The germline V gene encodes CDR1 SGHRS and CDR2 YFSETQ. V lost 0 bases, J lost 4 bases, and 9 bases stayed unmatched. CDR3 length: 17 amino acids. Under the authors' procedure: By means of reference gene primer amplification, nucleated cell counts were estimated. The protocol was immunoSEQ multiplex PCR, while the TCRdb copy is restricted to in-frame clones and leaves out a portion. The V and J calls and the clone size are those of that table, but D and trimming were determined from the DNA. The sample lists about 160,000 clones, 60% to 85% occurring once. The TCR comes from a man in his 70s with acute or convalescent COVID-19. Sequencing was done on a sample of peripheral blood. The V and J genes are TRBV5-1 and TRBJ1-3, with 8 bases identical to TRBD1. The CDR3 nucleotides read TGCGCCAGCAGCTTGGGTGTGACAGGGGTATCCGGAAACACCATATATTTT. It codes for CASSLGVTGVSGNTIYF.